The clone carrying this T cell receptor (beta chain) was seen only once. What it binds is unknown. PBMCs, the starting material, were the source of sorted CD4+ and CD8+ T cells. Trimming took 1 base from V and 4 from J, leaving 14 bases between them. Germline CDR1 LGHNA, CDR2 YNFKEQ. The CDR3 spans 15 residues. Sequencing used cDNA as its template, made by extracting RNA and reverse transcribing it. Sequenced by immunoSEQ multiplex PCR; TCRdb stores in-frame clones only, minus some. The sample lists about 64,000 clones, about 44% occurring once. The sample comes from a study of CD8+ T cells in alopecia areata. Overall study results and limits: In patients, TCRs were shared less clearly than in mice, and HLA may possibly be involved. For lesional scalp, especially alopecia totalis/universalis, clonality was higher than in normal scalp.

The sequencing sample was made of NKG2D-low CD8+ T cells sorted from blood. This clonotype originated in a human donor with alopecia areata. This sequence joins TRBV4-2 and TRBJ2-7, with a tentative D call TRBD2 (7 bases). In DNA, the CDR3 is TGTGCCAGCAGCCAAGGAGGGGGAGGGAGTTACGAGCAGTACTTC. Protein sequence: CASSQGGGGSYEQYF.